This TCR beta chain was recovered during a study of blood T cell repertoires in COVID-19. As for the study in general: COVID-19 samples, acute and convalescent, were from the United States, Italy and Spain. PBMCs, B-cell-depleted T cells, or T cells provided the cDNA or gDNA that made up the material.

Seattle patients were enrolled during active infection and followed longitudinally. Original data processing: Counts of nucleated cells, estimated from reference gene primer amplification, were obtained. The table came from immunoSEQ multiplex PCR; TCRdb's copy has only in-frame clones and leaves some out. That table furnishes V, J and clone size, whereas the DNA furnished D and trimming. The sample contains tens of thousands of clones, 78% of which appear only once. This CDR3 is built from 16 residues. Germline loops: CDR1 ENHRY, CDR2 SYGVKD. After removal of 2 bases from V and 4 bases from J, the junction contained 7 bases not matched to a gene.

Material: peripheral blood. This clonotype originated in a man aged 65 to 85 with COVID-19, enrolled during active disease. V gene TRBV10-3 combines with J gene TRBJ2-2, with 7 positions matching TRBD1. CDR3 amino acids: CAISETGDLGTGELFF. In DNA, the CDR3 is TGTGCCATCAGTGAGACAGGGGATTTGGGCACCGGGGAGCTGTTTTTT.